What follows are 11 T cell receptor beta chains derived from one specimen sequenced in a study of T cell repertoires in cytomegalovirus infection. MiXCR, run by TCRdb on the reads, gives a single entry per CDR3 protein. The data contain a few hundred thousand distinct CDR3 sequences, just under 40% of them seen just once; the ten biggest clones take up around 48%. Their recognized antigens are unknown. Sequencing used cultured PBMCs, obtained from culture after CMV antigen stimulation. All receptors come from a human donor in good health (CMV status not recorded). Some clones in this sample may be carry-over from other donors' samples.

The rearrangement uses TRBV6-2 or TRBV6-3 and TRBJ2-3; D might be TRBD1 (5 bases). Germline CDR1 MNHEY, CDR2 SVGEGT. CDR3 size: 13 residues. Between the trimmed V and J ends, which lost 8 bases and 0 bases, there was a span of 9 bases. This chain's CDR3 is CASLGASTDTQYF. The CDR3 DNA sequence: TGTGCCAGCCTAGGGGCGAGCACAGATACGCAGTATTTT.

J is TRBJ2-6 and V is TRBV19; D unclear. Trimming shortened V by 8 bases and J by 0 bases, and 8 bases separated the two germline ends. The CDR3 is made up of 14 amino acids. Germline V gives CDR1 LNHDA, CDR2 SQIVND (reference sequence). CDR3: CASGWGSGANVLTF. CDR3 coding DNA: TGTGCCAGTGGCTGGGGCTCTGGGGCCAACGTCCTGACTTTC.

V usage is TRBV20-1 and J usage is TRBJ2-3, with 8 nucleotides matching TRBD2. V lost 6 bases to trimming and J lost 3 bases; unmatched junction nucleotides: 20. The CDR3 contains 18 residues. CDR1 DFQATT and CDR2 SNEGSKA come from the germline V gene (reference sequence). The DNA of the CDR3 is TGCAGTGCGGGGGTACGGGGGGGAATATCAATGGGGACAGATACGCAGTATTTT. It translates to CSAGVRGGISMGTDTQYF.

The genes are TRBV27 and TRBJ2-1; D might be TRBD1 (6 bases). V lost 0 bases, J lost 9 bases, and 12 bases lay in between. The germline CDR1 and CDR2 sequences are MNHEY and SMNVEV (reference sequence). This CDR3 is built from 14 residues. As DNA, the CDR3 is TGTGCCAGCAGTTTATCGGACAGCCGCAGTGAGCAGTTCTTC. Protein: CASSLSDSRSEQFF.

The chain joins TRBV6-5 to TRBJ2-2; the match to TRBD1 covers 11 bases. The CDR3 runs 14 residues. J gave up 4 bases and V 9 bases, and 4 bases lay outside the gene matches. CDR1 and CDR2 from the germline V gene are MNHEY and SVGAGI. The CDR3 region has the DNA TGTGCCAGTTCCGGGACAGGGGGCACCGGGGAGCTGTTTTTT. Translation gives CASSGTGGTGELFF.

This sequence joins TRBV6-2 or TRBV6-3 and TRBJ2-7; D may be TRBD1 (6 bases). V lost 6 bases to trimming and J lost 1 base, with 13 bases between them. Germline assignment: CDR1 MNHEY and CDR2 SVGEGT. The CDR3 is made up of 14 amino acids. The CDR3 DNA reads TGTGCCAGCAGGGGACACAGGGCATCCTACGAGCAGTACTTC. Translation: CASRGHRASYEQYF.

The chain combines TRBV20-1 with TRBJ2-2; D may be TRBD1 (5 bases). The CDR3 is 12 amino acids. V shed 5 bases and J shed 4 bases, with 8 bases lying between them. CDR1 DFQATT and CDR2 SNEGSKA come from the germline V gene (reference sequence). CDR3 sequence: CSAQGSTGELFF. The CDR3 DNA reads as TGCAGTGCTCAGGGTAGCACCGGGGAGCTGTTTTTT.

This chain uses TRBV10-3 with TRBJ2-3, with no clear D. The CDR3 covers 15 residues. V was clipped by 6 bases and J by 4 bases, with 17 bases between them. The V gene's germline CDR1 is ENHRY and CDR2 SYGVKD. The CDR3 DNA sequence: TGTGCCATCAGGCCAGAGTACCTCCGGCCAGATACGCAGTATTTT. It yields the protein CAIRPEYLRPDTQYF.

This clonotype showed up just a few times. V is TRBV7-2 and J is TRBJ2-5; 7 nucleotides match TRBD2. J lost 5 bases, V lost 4 bases, and 10 bases had no gene match. The germline CDR1 and CDR2 sequences are SGHTA and FQGNSA. CDR3 length equals 15 residues. The CDR3 nucleotides read TGTGCCAGCAGCTCGGGACTATTTACCATCGAGACCCAGTACTTC. Protein product: CASSSGLFTIETQYF.

The V and J genes are TRBV6-5 and TRBJ1-3; 10 bases align to TRBD1. The CDR3 extends over 16 amino acids. CDR1 and CDR2 (germline): MNHEY, SVGAGI. Germline trimming cut 6 bases from V and 0 bases from J; bases unmatched to any gene: 5. CDR3 loop: CASRRQGAHSGNTIYF. The CDR3 region has the DNA TGTGCCAGCAGGCGACAGGGGGCCCACTCTGGAAACACCATATATTTT.

Ten or more counts support this clonotype. The chain recombines TRBV7-2 with TRBJ2-3; D remains ambiguous. The CDR3 loop spans 16 amino acids. V shed 4 bases and J shed 6 bases, with 20 bases lying between them. Looked up from germline, CDR1 is SGHTA and CDR2 is FQGNSA. The CDR3 sequence is CASSYAHGIFGDTQYF. The CDR3 nucleotides are TGTGCCAGCAGCTACGCGCACGGCATCTTCGGGGATACGCAGTATTTT.